A selection of T cell receptor beta chains follows, all from one sample in a study of monozygotic twins with inflammatory bowel disease. TCRdb re-called the 5' RACE reads and gives one entry per CDR3 protein, without DNA. This sample carries 400,000 to 500,000 distinct CDR3 sequences, with 2.4% going to the ten biggest clones. What was sequenced was blood. The source of these receptors is a human donor with ulcerative colitis or Crohn's disease, or a healthy co-twin of an affected twin (not recorded which). CDR3s include the opening cysteine and the closing phenylalanine or tryptophan.

j_call: TRBJ2-3
v_call: TRBV12-5
cdr3_aa: CASGWGDTQYF

j_call: TRBJ1-6
v_call: TRBV20-1
cdr3_aa: CSAQAGSSSYNSPLHF

j_call: TRBJ2-7
v_call: TRBV7-9
cdr3_aa: CASSSADKGMYEQYF

j_call: TRBJ1-6
v_call: TRBV14
cdr3_aa: CASSQDRGGHSPLHF

j_call: TRBJ2-5
v_call: TRBV28
cdr3_aa: CASSPLGQGGKTQYF

j_call: TRBJ2-4
v_call: TRBV18
cdr3_aa: CASSPGTENIQYF

j_call: TRBJ2-4
v_call: TRBV7-9
cdr3_aa: CASSQHLNIQYF

j_call: TRBJ2-7
v_call: TRBV7-2
cdr3_aa: CASTPWSGGSYEQYF

j_call: TRBJ1-3
v_call: TRBV5-1
cdr3_aa: CASSLGGQGSGNTIYF

j_call: TRBJ1-2
v_call: TRBV12-3/TRBV12-4
cdr3_aa: CASSEQGKYGYTF

j_call: TRBJ2-5
v_call: TRBV28
cdr3_aa: CASSLRLAGDQETQYF

j_call: TRBJ2-6
v_call: TRBV11-1
cdr3_aa: CASNLFVGAASGANVLTF

j_call: TRBJ1-4
v_call: TRBV12-3/TRBV12-4
cdr3_aa: CASSPRSLHNEKLFF

j_call: TRBJ2-6
v_call: TRBV11-2
cdr3_aa: CASSLIGTGGSGANVLTF

j_call: TRBJ1-2
v_call: TRBV18
cdr3_aa: CASSVEVLSNYGYTF

j_call: TRBJ1-5
v_call: TRBV30
cdr3_aa: CAWSGTVSNQPQHF

j_call: TRBJ2-5
v_call: TRBV7-9
cdr3_aa: CASSIRDRGPETQYF

j_call: TRBJ1-1
v_call: TRBV15
cdr3_aa: CATKQGIGLPSEAFF

j_call: TRBJ2-3
v_call: TRBV6-5
cdr3_aa: CASSYIRSVSTDTQYF

j_call: TRBJ1-5
v_call: TRBV19
cdr3_aa: CASSIGGLSNQPQHF

j_call: TRBJ2-5
v_call: TRBV20-1
cdr3_aa: CSHLAGFRQETQYF

j_call: TRBJ2-7
v_call: TRBV7-6
cdr3_aa: CASSLAATGVTYEQYF

j_call: TRBJ1-1
v_call: TRBV7-2
cdr3_aa: CASSLKAGTLNTEAFF

j_call: TRBJ2-3
v_call: TRBV7-7
cdr3_aa: CASSKGQLDTQYF

j_call: TRBJ1-2
v_call: TRBV15
cdr3_aa: CATSRAETYGYTF

j_call: TRBJ1-1
v_call: TRBV20-1
cdr3_aa: CSADRQGLPDAFF

j_call: TRBJ1-5
v_call: TRBV20-1
cdr3_aa: CSATTDIISNQPQHF

j_call: TRBJ2-5
v_call: TRBV19
cdr3_aa: CASSSYGTGVESETQYF

j_call: TRBJ1-5
v_call: TRBV2
cdr3_aa: CASSVRQGARNQPQHF

j_call: TRBJ2-5
v_call: TRBV6-1
cdr3_aa: CASRSGASWYQETQYF

j_call: TRBJ2-3
v_call: TRBV20-1
cdr3_aa: CSPQRGPDTQYF

j_call: TRBJ2-5
v_call: TRBV7-9
cdr3_aa: CASSQITSEGEETQYF

j_call: TRBJ1-3
v_call: TRBV7-2
cdr3_aa: CASSPPGLSSGNTIYF

j_call: TRBJ2-2
v_call: TRBV5-1
cdr3_aa: CASSLGILAGLEDTGELFF

j_call: TRBJ2-3
v_call: TRBV10-3
cdr3_aa: CAISESPGEDTQYF

j_call: TRBJ2-3
v_call: TRBV12-3/TRBV12-4
cdr3_aa: CASSQSYTQYF

j_call: TRBJ2-1
v_call: TRBV21-1
cdr3_aa: CASSSEHEQFF

j_call: TRBJ1-4
v_call: TRBV7-9
cdr3_aa: CASSLSWGTNEKLFF

j_call: TRBJ2-7
v_call: TRBV18
cdr3_aa: CASSTAGTSGYEQYF

j_call: TRBJ2-6
v_call: TRBV14
cdr3_aa: CASSQESGGRGANVLTF